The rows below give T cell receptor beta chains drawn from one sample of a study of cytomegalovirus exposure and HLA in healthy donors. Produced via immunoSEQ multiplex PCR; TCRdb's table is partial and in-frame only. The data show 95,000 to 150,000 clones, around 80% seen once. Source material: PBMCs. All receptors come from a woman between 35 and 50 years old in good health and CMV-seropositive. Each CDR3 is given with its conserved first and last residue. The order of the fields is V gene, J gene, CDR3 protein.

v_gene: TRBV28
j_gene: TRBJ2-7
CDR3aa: CASSPPRTDSSYEQYF

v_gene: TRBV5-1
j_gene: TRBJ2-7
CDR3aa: CASSLRGASAVSYEQYF

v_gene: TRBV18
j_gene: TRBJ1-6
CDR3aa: CASSPQLTGGNSPLHF

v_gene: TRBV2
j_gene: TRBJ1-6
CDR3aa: CATLWPTGSPLHF

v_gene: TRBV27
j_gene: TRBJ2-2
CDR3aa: CASSSKQFANTGELFF

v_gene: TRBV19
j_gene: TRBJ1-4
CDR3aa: CASSPGTGTEKLFF

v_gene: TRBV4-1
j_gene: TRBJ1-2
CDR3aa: CASSARRLWDRGLDYGYTF

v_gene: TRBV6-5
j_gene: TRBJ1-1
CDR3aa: CASSLAGGNTEAFF

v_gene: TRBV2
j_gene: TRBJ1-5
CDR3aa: CASSLQGGNQPQHF

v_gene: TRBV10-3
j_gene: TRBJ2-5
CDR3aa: CAISEGSGGAQETQYF

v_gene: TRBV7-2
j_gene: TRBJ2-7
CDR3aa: CASSLRSLSGEQYF

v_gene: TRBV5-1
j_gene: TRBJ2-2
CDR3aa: CASGAVPRRQGSTGELFF

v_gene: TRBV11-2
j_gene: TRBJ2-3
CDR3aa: CASSPGLAADTQYF

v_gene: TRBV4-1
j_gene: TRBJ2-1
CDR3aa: CASSPSLGGGSNEQFF

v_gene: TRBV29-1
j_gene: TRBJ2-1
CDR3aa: CSVAPRSGRLVGNEQFF

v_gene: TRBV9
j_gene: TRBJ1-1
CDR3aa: CASSYSPNTEAFF

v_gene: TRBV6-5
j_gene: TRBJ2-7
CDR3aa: CASSSDRGHEQYF

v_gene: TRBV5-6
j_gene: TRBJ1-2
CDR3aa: CASSAQGDGYTF